This T cell receptor beta chain was retrieved from a study of radiation and T cells in renal cell carcinoma. Measured with immunoSEQ multiplex PCR; TCRdb has only the in-frame clones, and not every one. The sample holds about 43,000 clones, about 82% seen once. The CDR3 has 13 residues. Germline V gene sequence: CDR1 LGHNT, CDR2 FRNRAP. V lost 1 base to trimming and J lost 5 bases, with 6 bases between them. Time point given: blood 4 weeks post-SBRT, at nephrectomy. Treatment reported: 15 Gy SBRT to primary tumor, nephrectomy 4 weeks later. The sequence came from a woman between 70 and 85 years old with renal cell carcinoma. The source was blood, collected from a patient whose treatment included radiotherapy and nephrectomy. The chain combines TRBV12-5 with TRBJ2-1; D unclear. The CDR3 protein is CASGLDRNNEQFF. The CDR3 DNA reads TGTGCTAGTGGTTTGGACAGAAACAATGAGCAGTTCTTC. The full variable domain, rest sourced from reference TRBV12-5 and TRBJ2-1, is DARVTQTPRHKVTEMGQEVTMRCQPILGHNTVFWYRQTMMQGLELLAYFRNRAPLDDSGMPKDRFSAEMPDATLATLKIQPSEPRDSAVYFCASGLDRNNEQFFGPGTRLTVL.